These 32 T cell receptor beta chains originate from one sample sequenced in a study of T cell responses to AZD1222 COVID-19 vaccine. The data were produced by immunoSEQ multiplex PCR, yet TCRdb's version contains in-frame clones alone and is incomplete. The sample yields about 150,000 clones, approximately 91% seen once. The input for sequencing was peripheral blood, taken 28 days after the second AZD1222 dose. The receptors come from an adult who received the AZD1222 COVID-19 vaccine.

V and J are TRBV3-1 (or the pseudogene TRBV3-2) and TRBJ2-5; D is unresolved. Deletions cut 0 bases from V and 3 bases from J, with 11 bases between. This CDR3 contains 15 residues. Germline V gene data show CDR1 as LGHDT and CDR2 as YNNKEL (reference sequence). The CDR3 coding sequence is TGTGCCAGCAGCCAAGATTCAACAGCCAAAGAGACCCAGTACTTC. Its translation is CASSQDSTAKETQYF.

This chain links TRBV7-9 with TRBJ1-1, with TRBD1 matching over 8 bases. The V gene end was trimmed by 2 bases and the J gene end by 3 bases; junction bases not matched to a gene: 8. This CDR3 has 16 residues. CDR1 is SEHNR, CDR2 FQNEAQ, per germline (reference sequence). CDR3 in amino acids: CASSLHQGAGDTEAFF. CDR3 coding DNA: TGTGCCAGCAGCTTACACCAGGGGGCTGGGGACACTGAAGCTTTCTTT.

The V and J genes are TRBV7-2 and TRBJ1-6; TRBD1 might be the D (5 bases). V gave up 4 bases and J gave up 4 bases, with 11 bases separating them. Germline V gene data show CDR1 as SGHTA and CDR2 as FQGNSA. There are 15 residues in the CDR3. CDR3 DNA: TGTGCCAGCAGCTCTGGACAAATGTATAATTCACCCCTCCACTTT. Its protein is CASSSGQMYNSPLHF.

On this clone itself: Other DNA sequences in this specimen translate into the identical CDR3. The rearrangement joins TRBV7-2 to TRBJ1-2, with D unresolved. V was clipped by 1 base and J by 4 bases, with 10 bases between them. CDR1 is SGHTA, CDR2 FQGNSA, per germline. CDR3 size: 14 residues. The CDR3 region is CASSLDRAAYGYTF. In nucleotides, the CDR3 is TGTGCCAGCAGCTTAGATCGAGCAGCCTATGGCTACACCTTC.

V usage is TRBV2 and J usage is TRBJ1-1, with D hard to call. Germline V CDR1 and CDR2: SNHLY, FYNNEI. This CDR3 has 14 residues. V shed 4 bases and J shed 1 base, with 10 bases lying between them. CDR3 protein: CASSVGPENTEAFF. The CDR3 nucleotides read TGTGCCAGCAGTGTAGGGCCAGAGAACACTGAAGCTTTCTTT.

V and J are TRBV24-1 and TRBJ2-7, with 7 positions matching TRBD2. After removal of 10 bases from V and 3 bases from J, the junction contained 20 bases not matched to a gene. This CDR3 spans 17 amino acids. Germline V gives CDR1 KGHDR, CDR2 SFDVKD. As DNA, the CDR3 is TGTGCCACAGTGCAAAAGCCGGCGGGAGAGCCGAACTACGAGCAGTACTTC. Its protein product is CATVQKPAGEPNYEQYF.

The CDR3 region has the DNA TGTGCCGGCAATCAGCCCCAGCATTTT. This codes for CAGNQPQHF. The chain recombines TRBV19 with TRBJ1-5; no definite D call. The CDR3 is 9 residues long. The V end was cut by 11 bases, the J end by 2 bases, with 1 base between. The germline gives CDR1 LNHDA, CDR2 SQIVND (reference sequence).

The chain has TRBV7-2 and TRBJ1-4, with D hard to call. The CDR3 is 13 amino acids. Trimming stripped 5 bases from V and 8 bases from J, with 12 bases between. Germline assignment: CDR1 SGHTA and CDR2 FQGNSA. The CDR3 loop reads CASSPSYIEKLFF. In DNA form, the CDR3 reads TGTGCCAGCAGCCCCTCGTATATCGAAAAACTGTTTTTT.

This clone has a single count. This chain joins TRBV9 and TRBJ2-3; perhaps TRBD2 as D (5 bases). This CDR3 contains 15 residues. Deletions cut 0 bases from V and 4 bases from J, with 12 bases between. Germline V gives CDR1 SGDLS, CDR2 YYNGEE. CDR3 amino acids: CASSVGASFSDTQYF. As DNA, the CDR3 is TGTGCCAGCAGCGTAGGTGCTAGCTTTTCAGATACGCAGTATTTT.

This CDR3 is CASSEVRQGLLYGYTF. The CDR3 DNA reads as TGTGCCAGCAGTGAAGTTCGACAGGGGCTTCTCTATGGCTACACCTTC. The chain carries TRBV6-1 and TRBJ1-2; 8 nucleotides line up with TRBD1. The germline V gene has CDR1 MNHNS and CDR2 SASEGT. This CDR3 has 16 residues. V lost 1 base, J lost 4 bases, and 8 bases stayed unmatched.

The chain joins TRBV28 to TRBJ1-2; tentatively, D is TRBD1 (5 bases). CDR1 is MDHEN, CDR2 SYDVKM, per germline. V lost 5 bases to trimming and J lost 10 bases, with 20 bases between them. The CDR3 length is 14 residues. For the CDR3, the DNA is TGTGCCAGCAGTCGGGGCCTCATTGGGTTGCCCTACACCTTC. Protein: CASSRGLIGLPYTF.

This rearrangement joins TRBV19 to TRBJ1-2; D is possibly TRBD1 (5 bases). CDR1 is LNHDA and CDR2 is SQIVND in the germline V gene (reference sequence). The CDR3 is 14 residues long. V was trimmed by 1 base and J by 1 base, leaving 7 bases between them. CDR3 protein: CASSIGDHNYGYTF. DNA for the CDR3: TGTGCCAGTAGTATAGGGGACCATAACTATGGCTACACCTTC.

The CDR3 bases are TGTGCCAGCCGACAGGGTGGGACCACTGAAGCTTTCTTT. This codes for CASRQGGTTEAFF. V is TRBV12-3 or TRBV12-4 and J is TRBJ1-1; TRBD1 agrees at 7 bases. CDR3 length equals 13 residues. After removal of 8 bases from V and 4 bases from J, the junction contained 7 bases not matched to a gene.

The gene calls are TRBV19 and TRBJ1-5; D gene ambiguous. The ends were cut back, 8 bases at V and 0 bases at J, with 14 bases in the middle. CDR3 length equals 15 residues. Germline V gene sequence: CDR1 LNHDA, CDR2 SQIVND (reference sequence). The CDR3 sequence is CASSSRGVSNQPQHF. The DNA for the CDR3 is TGTGCCAGTTCTTCCCGCGGGGTTAGCAATCAGCCCCAGCATTTT.

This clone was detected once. This CDR3 reads CASSADSDTVTIYF. In DNA form, the CDR3 reads TGTGCCAGCAGCGCCGACAGCGATACCGTCACCATATATTTT. The chain has TRBV9 and TRBJ1-3, with D perhaps TRBD1 (5 bases). The CDR3 covers 14 residues. Deletions cut 3 bases from V and 9 bases from J, with 16 bases between. CDR1 and CDR2 (germline): SGDLS, YYNGEE. Using reference TRBV9 and TRBJ1-3 for the parts outside the CDR3, the full variable domain is DSGVTQTPKHLITATGQRVTLRCSPRSGDLSVYWYQQSLDQGLQFLIQYYNGEERAKGNILERFSAQQFPDLHSELNLSSLELGDSALYFCASSADSDTVTIYFGEGSWLTVV.

The CDR3 DNA reads as TGTGCCAGCAGTGAAGCGCGACAGGGCCGGGGCTATGGCTACACCTTC. It codes for CASSEARQGRGYGYTF. V usage is TRBV2 and J usage is TRBJ1-2, with TRBD1 matching 7 bases. V lost 0 bases, J lost 4 bases, and 8 bases stayed unmatched. Germline V gene data show CDR1 as SNHLY and CDR2 as FYNNEI. CDR3 length equals 16 residues.

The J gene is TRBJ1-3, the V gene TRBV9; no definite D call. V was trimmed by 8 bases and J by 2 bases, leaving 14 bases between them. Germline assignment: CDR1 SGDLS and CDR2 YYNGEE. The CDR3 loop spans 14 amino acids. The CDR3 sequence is CASQTGGTGNTIYF. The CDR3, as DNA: TGTGCCAGTCAAACGGGAGGGACTGGAAACACCATATATTTT.

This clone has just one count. Written as DNA, the CDR3 is TGTGCCAGCAGTGGAGTCCTCTCCTACGAGCAGTACTTC. This encodes CASSGVLSYEQYF. This sequence joins TRBV2 and TRBJ2-7; D remains unclear. V lost 4 bases and J 0 bases, leaving 7 bases between the germline ends. The CDR3 runs 13 residues. Germline V gene data show CDR1 as SNHLY and CDR2 as FYNNEI.

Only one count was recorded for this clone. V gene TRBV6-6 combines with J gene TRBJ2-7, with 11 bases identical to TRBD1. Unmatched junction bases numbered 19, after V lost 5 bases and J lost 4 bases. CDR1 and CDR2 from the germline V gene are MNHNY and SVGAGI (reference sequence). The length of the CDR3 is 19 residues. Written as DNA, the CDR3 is TGTGCCAGCAGTCTCATGAGCGGGACAGGGGGACTGGGGACTTACGAGCAGTACTTC. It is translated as CASSLMSGTGGLGTYEQYF.

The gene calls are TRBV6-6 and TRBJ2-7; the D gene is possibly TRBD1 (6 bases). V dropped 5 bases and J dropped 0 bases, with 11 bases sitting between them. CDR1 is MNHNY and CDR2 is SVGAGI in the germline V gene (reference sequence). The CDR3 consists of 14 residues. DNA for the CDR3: TGTGCCAGCAGTGTCCGACAGGCCTCCTACGAGCAGTACTTC. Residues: CASSVRQASYEQYF.

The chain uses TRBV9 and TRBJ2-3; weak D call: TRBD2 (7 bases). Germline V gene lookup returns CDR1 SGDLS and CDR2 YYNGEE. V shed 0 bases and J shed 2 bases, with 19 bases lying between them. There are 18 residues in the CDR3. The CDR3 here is CASSVVPLGAGDTDTQYF. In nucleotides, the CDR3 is TGTGCCAGCAGCGTAGTCCCCCTGGGGGCGGGGGACACAGATACGCAGTATTTT.

The CDR3 here is CASSYLRDRGHGEQFF. CDR3 sequence (DNA): TGTGCCAGCAGTTACTTAAGGGACAGGGGGCATGGTGAGCAGTTCTTC. The J gene is TRBJ2-1, the V gene TRBV6-5; 12 nucleotides agree with TRBD1. CDR1 is MNHEY and CDR2 is SVGAGI in the germline V gene. The CDR3 is made up of 16 amino acids. The V gene end was trimmed by 1 base and the J gene end by 9 bases; junction bases not matched to a gene: 7.

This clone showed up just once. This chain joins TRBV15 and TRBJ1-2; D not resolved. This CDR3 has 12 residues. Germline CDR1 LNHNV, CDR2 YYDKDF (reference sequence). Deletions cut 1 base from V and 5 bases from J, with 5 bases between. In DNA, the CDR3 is TGTGCCACCAGCAGAGTGGGATATGGCTACACCTTC. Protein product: CATSRVGYGYTF.

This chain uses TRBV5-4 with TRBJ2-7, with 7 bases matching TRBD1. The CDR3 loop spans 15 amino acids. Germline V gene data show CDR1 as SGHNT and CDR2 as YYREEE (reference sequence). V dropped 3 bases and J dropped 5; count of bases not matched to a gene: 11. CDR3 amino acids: CASSSRPRGLDEQYF. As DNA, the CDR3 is TGTGCCAGCAGCTCACGACCCAGGGGGTTGGACGAGCAGTACTTC.

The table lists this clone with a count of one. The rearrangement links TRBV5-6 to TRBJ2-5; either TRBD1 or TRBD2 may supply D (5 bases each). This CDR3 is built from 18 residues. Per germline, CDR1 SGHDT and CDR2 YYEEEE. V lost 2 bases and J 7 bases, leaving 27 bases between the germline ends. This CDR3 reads CASSFIRPYFVGTGTQYF. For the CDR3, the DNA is TGTGCCAGCAGCTTCATACGTCCATATTTTGTAGGGACGGGGACCCAGTACTTC.

CDR3 sequence: CASSYGYSSNQPQHF. In nucleotides, the CDR3 is TGTGCCAGCAGTTATGGGTACAGTAGCAATCAGCCCCAGCATTTT. The chain joins TRBV6-5 to TRBJ1-5; D is undetermined. The germline V gene encodes CDR1 MNHEY and CDR2 SVGAGI. V lost 3 bases and J 0 bases, leaving 9 bases between the germline ends. The CDR3 sequence is 15 residues long.

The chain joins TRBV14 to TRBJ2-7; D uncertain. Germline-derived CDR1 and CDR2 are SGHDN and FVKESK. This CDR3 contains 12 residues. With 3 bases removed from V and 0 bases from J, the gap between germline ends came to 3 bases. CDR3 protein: CASSHISYEQYF. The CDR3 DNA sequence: TGTGCCAGCAGCCACATCTCCTACGAGCAGTACTTC.

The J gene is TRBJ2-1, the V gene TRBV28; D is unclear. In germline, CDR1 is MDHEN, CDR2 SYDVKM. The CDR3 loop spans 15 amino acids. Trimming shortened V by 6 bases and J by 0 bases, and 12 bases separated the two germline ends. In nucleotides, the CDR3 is TGTGCCAGCAGCCTCTTGTCTAGCTCCTACAATGAGCAGTTCTTC. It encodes CASSLLSSSYNEQFF. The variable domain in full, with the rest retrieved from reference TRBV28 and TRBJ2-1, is DVKVTQSSRYLVKRTGEKVFLECVQDMDHENMFWYRQDPGLGLRLIYFSYDVKMKEKGDIPEGYSVSREKKERFSLILESASTNQTSMYLCASSLLSSSYNEQFFGPGTRLTVL.

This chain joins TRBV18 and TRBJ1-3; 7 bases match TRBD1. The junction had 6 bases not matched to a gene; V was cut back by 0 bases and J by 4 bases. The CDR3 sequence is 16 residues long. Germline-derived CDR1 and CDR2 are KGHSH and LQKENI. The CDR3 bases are TGTGCCAGCTCACCACCGAAGGGGGCGGAGGGAAACACCATATATTTT. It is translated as CASSPPKGAEGNTIYF.

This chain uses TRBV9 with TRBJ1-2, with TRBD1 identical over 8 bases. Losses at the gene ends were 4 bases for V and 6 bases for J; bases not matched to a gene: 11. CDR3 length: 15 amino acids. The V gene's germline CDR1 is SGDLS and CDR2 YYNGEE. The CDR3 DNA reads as TGTGCCAGCAGCCCTCGCGGACAGGGAACGGATGGCTACACCTTC. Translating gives CASSPRGQGTDGYTF.

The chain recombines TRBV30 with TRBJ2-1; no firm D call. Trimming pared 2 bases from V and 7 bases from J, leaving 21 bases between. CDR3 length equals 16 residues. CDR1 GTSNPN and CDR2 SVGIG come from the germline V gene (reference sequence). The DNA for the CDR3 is TGTGCCTGGAGTCCCGGCTCGAGACTGGCCTGGAATGAGCAGTTCTTC. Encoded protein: CAWSPGSRLAWNEQFF.

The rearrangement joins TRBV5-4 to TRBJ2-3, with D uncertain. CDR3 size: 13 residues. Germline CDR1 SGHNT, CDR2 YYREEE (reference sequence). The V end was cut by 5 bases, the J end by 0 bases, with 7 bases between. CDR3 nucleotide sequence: TGTGCCAGCAGGGGTACTAGCACAGATACGCAGTATTTT. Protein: CASRGTSTDTQYF.